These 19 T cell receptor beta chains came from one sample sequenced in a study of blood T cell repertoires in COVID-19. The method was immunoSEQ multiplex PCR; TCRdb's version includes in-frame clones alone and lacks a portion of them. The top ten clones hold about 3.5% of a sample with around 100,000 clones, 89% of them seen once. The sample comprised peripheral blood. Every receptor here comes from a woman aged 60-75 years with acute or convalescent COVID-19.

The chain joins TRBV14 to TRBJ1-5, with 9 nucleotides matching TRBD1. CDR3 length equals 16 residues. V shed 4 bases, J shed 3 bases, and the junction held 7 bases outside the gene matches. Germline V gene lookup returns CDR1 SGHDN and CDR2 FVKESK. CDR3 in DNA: TGTGCCAGCAGCCCCCCCGGGACAGGGCACAATCAGCCCCAGCATTTT. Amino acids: CASSPPGTGHNQPQHF.

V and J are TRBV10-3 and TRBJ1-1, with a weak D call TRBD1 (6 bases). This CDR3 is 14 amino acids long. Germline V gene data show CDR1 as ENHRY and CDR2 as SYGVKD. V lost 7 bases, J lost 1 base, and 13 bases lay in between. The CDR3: CAIKGHGSNTEAFF. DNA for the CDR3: TGTGCCATCAAGGGACACGGATCGAACACTGAAGCTTTCTTT.

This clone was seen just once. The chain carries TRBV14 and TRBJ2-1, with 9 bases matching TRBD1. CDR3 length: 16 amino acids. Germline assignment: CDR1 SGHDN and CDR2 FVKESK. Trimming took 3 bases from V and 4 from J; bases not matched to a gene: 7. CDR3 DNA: TGTGCCAGCAGCCATGTCTCCGGGACAGGGTACAATGAGCAGTTCTTC. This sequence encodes CASSHVSGTGYNEQFF. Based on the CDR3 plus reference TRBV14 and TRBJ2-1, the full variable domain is EAGVTQFPSHSVIEKGQTVTLRCDPISGHDNLYWYRRVMGKEIKFLLHFVKESKQDESGMPNNRFLAERTGGTYSTLKVQPAELEDSGVYFCASSHVSGTGYNEQFFGPGTRLTVL.

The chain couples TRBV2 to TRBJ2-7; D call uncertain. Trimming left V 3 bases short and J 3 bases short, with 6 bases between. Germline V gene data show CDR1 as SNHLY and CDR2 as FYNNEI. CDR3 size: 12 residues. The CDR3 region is CASSDGSYEQYF. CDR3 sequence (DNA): TGTGCCAGCAGTGATGGTAGCTACGAGCAGTACTTC.

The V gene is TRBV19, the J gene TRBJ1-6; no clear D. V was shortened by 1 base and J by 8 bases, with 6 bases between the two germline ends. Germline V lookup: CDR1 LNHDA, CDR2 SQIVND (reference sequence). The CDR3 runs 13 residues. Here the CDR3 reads CASSIVTDSPLHF. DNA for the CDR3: TGTGCCAGTAGTATAGTGACTGATTCACCCCTCCACTTT.

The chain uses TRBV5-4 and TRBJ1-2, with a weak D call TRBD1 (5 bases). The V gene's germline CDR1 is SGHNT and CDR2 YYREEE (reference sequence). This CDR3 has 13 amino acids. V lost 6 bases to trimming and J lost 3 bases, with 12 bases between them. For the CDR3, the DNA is TGTGCCAGCATGAGGGGCGGGGACTATGGCTACACCTTC. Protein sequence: CASMRGGDYGYTF.

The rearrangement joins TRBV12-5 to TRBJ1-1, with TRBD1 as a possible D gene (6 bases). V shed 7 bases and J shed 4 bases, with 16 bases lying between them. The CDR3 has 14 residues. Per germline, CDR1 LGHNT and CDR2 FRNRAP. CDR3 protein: CASALGGPRTEAFF. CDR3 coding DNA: TGTGCTAGTGCCTTGGGGGGGCCCCGCACTGAAGCTTTCTTT. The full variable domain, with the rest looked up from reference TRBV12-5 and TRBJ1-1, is DARVTQTPRHKVTEMGQEVTMRCQPILGHNTVFWYRQTMMQGLELLAYFRNRAPLDDSGMPKDRFSAEMPDATLATLKIQPSEPRDSAVYFCASALGGPRTEAFFGQGTRLTVV.

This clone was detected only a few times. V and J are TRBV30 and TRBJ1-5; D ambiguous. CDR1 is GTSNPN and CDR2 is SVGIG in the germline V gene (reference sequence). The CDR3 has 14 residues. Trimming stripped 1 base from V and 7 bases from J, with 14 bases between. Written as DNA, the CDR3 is TGTGCCTGGAGTGGGGCCCCGGGAGGGCAGCCCCAGCATTTT. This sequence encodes CAWSGAPGGQPQHF.

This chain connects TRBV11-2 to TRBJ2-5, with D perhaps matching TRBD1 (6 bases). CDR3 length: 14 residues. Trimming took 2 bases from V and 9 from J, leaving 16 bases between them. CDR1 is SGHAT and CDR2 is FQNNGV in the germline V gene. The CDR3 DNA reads TGTGCCAGCAGCTTATTAAGGACAGCTTCTGCCCAGTACTTC. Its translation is CASSLLRTASAQYF.

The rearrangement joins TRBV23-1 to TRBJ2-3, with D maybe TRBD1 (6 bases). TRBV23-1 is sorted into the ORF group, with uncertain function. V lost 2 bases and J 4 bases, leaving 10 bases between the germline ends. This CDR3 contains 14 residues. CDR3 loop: CASSQTQGPDTQYF. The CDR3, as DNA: TGCGCCAGCAGTCAAACACAGGGCCCAGATACGCAGTATTTT.

CDR3 sequence: CAISEGLGGGQETQYF. DNA for the CDR3: TGTGCCATCAGTGAGGGGCTGGGGGGAGGGCAAGAGACCCAGTACTTC. The chain uses TRBV10-3 and TRBJ2-5; 7 bases map to TRBD2. Germline V gene lookup returns CDR1 ENHRY and CDR2 SYGVKD. V lost 2 bases to trimming and J lost 2 bases; unmatched junction nucleotides: 8. This CDR3 region has 16 residues.

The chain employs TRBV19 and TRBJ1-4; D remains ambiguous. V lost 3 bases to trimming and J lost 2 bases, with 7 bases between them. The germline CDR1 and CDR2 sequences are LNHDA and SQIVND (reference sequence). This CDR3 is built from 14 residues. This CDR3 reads CASSIQNTNEKLFF. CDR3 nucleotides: TGTGCCAGTAGTATCCAGAACACTAATGAAAAACTGTTTTTT.

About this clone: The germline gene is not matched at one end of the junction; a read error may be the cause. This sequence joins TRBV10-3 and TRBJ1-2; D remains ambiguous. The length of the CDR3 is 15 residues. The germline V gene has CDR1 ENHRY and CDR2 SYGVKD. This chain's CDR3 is CVISETTASNYGYTF. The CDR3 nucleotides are TGTGTCATCAGTGAGACAACAGCTTCTAACTATGGCTACACCTTC.

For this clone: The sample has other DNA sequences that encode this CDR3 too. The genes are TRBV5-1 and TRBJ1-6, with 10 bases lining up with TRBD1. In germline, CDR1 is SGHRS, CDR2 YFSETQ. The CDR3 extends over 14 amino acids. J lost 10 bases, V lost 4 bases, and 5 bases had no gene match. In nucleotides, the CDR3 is TGCGCCAGCAGCCTCGGGACAGGGGACTCACCCCTCCACTTT. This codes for CASSLGTGDSPLHF.

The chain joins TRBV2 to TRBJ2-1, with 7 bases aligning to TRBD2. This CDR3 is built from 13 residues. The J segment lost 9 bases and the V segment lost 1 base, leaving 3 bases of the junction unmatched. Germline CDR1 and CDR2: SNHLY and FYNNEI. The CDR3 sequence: CASSEVGGSEQFF. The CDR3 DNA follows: TGTGCCAGCAGTGAAGTTGGCGGGAGTGAGCAGTTCTTC.

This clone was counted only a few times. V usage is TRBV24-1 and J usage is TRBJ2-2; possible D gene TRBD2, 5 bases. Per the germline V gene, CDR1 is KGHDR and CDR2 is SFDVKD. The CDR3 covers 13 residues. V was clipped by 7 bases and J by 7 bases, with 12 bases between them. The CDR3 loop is CATSGGLIGELFF. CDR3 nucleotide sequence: TGTGCCACCAGCGGCGGGCTAATCGGGGAGCTGTTTTTT.

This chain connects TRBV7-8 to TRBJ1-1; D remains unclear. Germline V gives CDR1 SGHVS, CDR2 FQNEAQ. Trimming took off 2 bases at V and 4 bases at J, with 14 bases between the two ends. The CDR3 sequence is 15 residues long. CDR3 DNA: TGTGCCAGCAGCTTATTTACGGGGATAGGCACTGAAGCTTTCTTT. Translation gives CASSLFTGIGTEAFF.

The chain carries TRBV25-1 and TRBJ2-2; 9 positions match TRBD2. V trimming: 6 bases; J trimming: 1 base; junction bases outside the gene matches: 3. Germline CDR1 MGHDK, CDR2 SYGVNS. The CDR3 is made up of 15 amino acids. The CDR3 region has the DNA TGTGCCAGCAGCCTGACTAGCGGGAACACCGGGGAGCTGTTTTTT. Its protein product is CASSLTSGNTGELFF.

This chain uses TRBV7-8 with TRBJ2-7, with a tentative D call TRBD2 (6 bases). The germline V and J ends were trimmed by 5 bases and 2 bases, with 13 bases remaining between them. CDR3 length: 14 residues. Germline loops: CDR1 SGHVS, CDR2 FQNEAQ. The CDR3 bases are TGTGCCAGCAGCCCTAGGGACTTCACCTACGAGCAGTACTTC. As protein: CASSPRDFTYEQYF. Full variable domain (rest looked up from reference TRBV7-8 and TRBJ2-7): GAGVSQSPRYKVAKRGQDVALRCDPISGHVSLFWYQQALGQGPEFLTYFQNEAQLDKSGLPSDRFFAERPEGSVSTLKIQRTQQEDSAVYLCASSPRDFTYEQYFGPGTRLTVT.